Below are 27 T cell receptor beta chains sequenced from a single sample in a study of blood T cell repertoires in COVID-19. Profiling relied on immunoSEQ multiplex PCR, and the TCRdb table lists in-frame clones only, not all of them. The table shows around 110,000 clones, with 83% occurring only once. What was sequenced was peripheral blood. Receptor source: a man aged 25-45 years with acute or convalescent COVID-19.

The J gene is TRBJ1-4, the V gene TRBV3-1 (or the pseudogene TRBV3-2), with TRBD1 matching over 8 bases. The V gene end was trimmed by 4 bases and the J gene end by 4 bases; junction bases not matched to a gene: 8. Germline assignment: CDR1 LGHDT and CDR2 YNNKEL (reference sequence). The CDR3 runs to 16 residues. The chain's CDR3 is CASSRTFTGGNEKLFF. CDR3 sequence (DNA): TGTGCCAGCAGCCGAACGTTCACAGGGGGTAATGAAAAACTGTTTTTT.

The rearrangement links TRBV4-3 to TRBJ1-2; 7 bases are shared with TRBD1. This CDR3 is built from 16 residues. V gave up 3 bases and J gave up 6 bases; unmatched junction bases: 13. CDR1 is LGHNA, CDR2 YSLEER, per germline. Here the CDR3 DNA reads TGCGCCAGCAGCCAGGGACAGATCTACAGGGCGGATGGCTACACCTTC. Protein sequence: CASSQGQIYRADGYTF.

The chain joins TRBV4-1 to TRBJ1-2, with 10 bases matching TRBD1. CDR1 is MGHRA and CDR2 is YSYEKL in the germline V gene. After removal of 3 bases from V and 8 bases from J, the junction contained 9 bases not matched to a gene. This CDR3 is 15 amino acids long. The CDR3 region is CASSHPDRGLGGYTF. In DNA form, the CDR3 reads TGCGCCAGCAGCCACCCCGACAGGGGGCTGGGCGGCTACACCTTC.

V is TRBV2 and J is TRBJ1-5, with 7 bases lining up with TRBD1. There are 19 residues in the CDR3. Germline values: CDR1 SNHLY, CDR2 FYNNEI. Trimming cost V 0 bases and J 0 bases; bases outside gene matches: 11. CDR3 sequence (DNA): TGTGCCAGCAGTGAAGCGCTTGAGAGGGGGCGAGGTAGCAATCAGCCCCAGCATTTT. Translating it yields CASSEALERGRGSNQPQHF.

This clone was recorded a few times. The rearrangement joins TRBV4-1 to TRBJ1-2; the D gene is possibly TRBD1 (5 bases). V lost 5 bases and J lost 4, with 17 bases in between. The CDR3 contains 15 residues. CDR1 MGHRA and CDR2 YSYEKL come from the germline V gene. This CDR3 reads CASSSDGRGVYGYTF. The CDR3 DNA sequence: TGCGCCAGCAGCTCAGATGGGAGGGGAGTCTATGGCTACACCTTC.

This rearrangement joins TRBV3-1 (or the pseudogene TRBV3-2) to TRBJ2-1; D not resolved. The germline V and J ends were trimmed by 2 bases and 0 bases, with 11 bases remaining between them. Germline V gives CDR1 LGHDT, CDR2 YNNKEL (reference sequence). This CDR3 comprises 16 residues. For the CDR3, the DNA is TGTGCCAGCAGCCAAAATCCGCGGAGCTCCTACAATGAGCAGTTCTTC. Translation: CASSQNPRSSYNEQFF.

The rearrangement uses TRBV9 and TRBJ2-3; 10 positions match TRBD2. The CDR3 length is 16 residues. The ends lost 7 bases at V and 5 bases at J; junction bases unmatched: 13. In germline, CDR1 is SGDLS, CDR2 YYNGEE. Here the CDR3 DNA reads TGTGCCAGCGGCCCTAGTGGGGCTAGCGGGAGAGATACGCAGTATTTT. Its protein product is CASGPSGASGRDTQYF.

CDR3 nucleotide sequence: TGTGCCAGCTCACCAGGGCAGGGGGCGATTAATGAGCAGTTCTTC. Its protein is CASSPGQGAINEQFF. The chain links TRBV18 to TRBJ2-1, with 8 bases identical to TRBD1. J was trimmed by 7 bases and V by 2 bases; bases with no gene match: 7. Germline V CDR1 and CDR2: KGHSH, LQKENI. This CDR3 contains 15 residues.

The rearrangement links TRBV10-1 to TRBJ1-5; D unclear. This CDR3 has 13 residues. V shed 4 bases and J shed 4 bases, with 8 bases lying between them. Germline V gene lookup returns CDR1 WNHNN and CDR2 SYGVQD (reference sequence). The CDR3 spells CASSAGRNQPQHF. Written as DNA, the CDR3 is TGCGCCAGCAGTGCGGGGAGAAATCAGCCCCAGCATTTT.

This clone was seen a single time. At one end, the junction sequence differs from germline, possibly due to a read error. The chain carries TRBV6-4 and TRBJ2-6; tentatively, D is TRBD1 (5 bases). CDR1 is MRHNA and CDR2 is SNTAGT in the germline V gene. This CDR3 region has 15 residues. The CDR3 reads CASSDSNSGANVLAF. The CDR3 DNA follows: TGTGCCAGCAGTGACTCAAACTCTGGGGCCAACGTCCTGGCTTTC.

The chain couples TRBV7-8 to TRBJ2-7; tentative D call: TRBD2 (6 bases). The length of the CDR3 is 14 residues. V dropped 1 base and J dropped 4 bases, with 11 bases sitting between them. CDR1 and CDR2 from the germline V gene are SGHVS and FQNEAQ. This CDR3 reads CASSLGRGDYEQYV. In DNA form, the CDR3 reads TGTGCCAGCAGCTTAGGTCGCGGGGATTACGAGCAGTACGTC.

The chain carries TRBV5-4 and TRBJ1-1; a possible D gene is TRBD1 (6 bases). In germline, CDR1 is SGHNT, CDR2 YYREEE (reference sequence). CDR3 length: 13 residues. V dropped 4 bases and J dropped 8 bases, with 15 bases sitting between them. The CDR3 sequence: CASSGMRTAEAFF. CDR3 sequence (DNA): TGTGCCAGCAGCGGCATGCGGACAGCGGAAGCTTTCTTT.

The V and J genes are TRBV6-5 and TRBJ2-3; TRBD2 aligns across 11 bases. Germline loops: CDR1 MNHEY, CDR2 SVGAGI. The CDR3 sequence is 15 residues long. With V trimmed by 6 bases and J by 6 bases, 8 bases remained unmatched. CDR3 amino acids: CASSVAGGPGDTQYF. CDR3 nucleotide sequence: TGTGCCAGCAGCGTAGCGGGAGGGCCGGGGGATACGCAGTATTTT.

This clone was seen a single time. This chain uses TRBV25-1 with TRBJ1-1; D unresolved. This CDR3 region has 17 residues. Trimming left V 1 base short and J 0 bases short, with 15 bases between. CDR1 and CDR2 (germline): MGHDK, SYGVNS. The CDR3 DNA reads as TGTGCCAGCAGTGAATGGAGAAGGAGGTGTATGAACACTGAAGCTTTCTTT. Translation gives CASSEWRRRCMNTEAFF.

Here the CDR3 DNA reads TGTGCCAGTAGTCCCTCCGGGACATTCTACGAGCAGTACTTC. Its protein is CASSPSGTFYEQYF. The chain is built from TRBV19 and TRBJ2-7; possible D gene TRBD1, 6 bases. The CDR3 spans 14 residues. Looked up from germline, CDR1 is LNHDA and CDR2 is SQIVND (reference sequence). The V end was cut by 5 bases, the J end by 3 bases, with 14 bases between.

The count of this clone is one. The chain combines TRBV9 with TRBJ2-7; a possible D gene is TRBD2 (5 bases). The V and J ends lost 4 bases and 2 bases respectively, with 13 bases between them. The CDR3 has 14 residues. The germline V gene encodes CDR1 SGDLS and CDR2 YYNGEE. CDR3 sequence (DNA): TGTGCCAGCAGCACTGAAGGGAGCGCCTACGAGCAGTACTTC. Translated, it gives CASSTEGSAYEQYF. The full variable domain, completed using reference TRBV9 and TRBJ2-7, is DSGVTQTPKHLITATGQRVTLRCSPRSGDLSVYWYQQSLDQGLQFLIQYYNGEERAKGNILERFSAQQFPDLHSELNLSSLELGDSALYFCASSTEGSAYEQYFGPGTRLTVT.

The CDR3: CASSVLGGLGETQYF. The CDR3 nucleotides are TGTGCCAGCAGTGTCCTAGGGGGATTGGGGGAGACCCAGTACTTC. The chain links TRBV7-9 to TRBJ2-5; possible D gene TRBD1, 6 bases. Trimming removed 6 bases from V and 5 bases from J, with 19 bases in between. Germline assignment: CDR1 SEHNR and CDR2 FQNEAQ (reference sequence). The CDR3 loop spans 15 amino acids.

This clone has a handful of counts. In nucleotides, the CDR3 is TGTGCCAGCAGCATGACTAGCGGGATGGCGTTAGTCACCGGGGAGCTGTTTTTT. It specifies CASSMTSGMALVTGELFF. V is TRBV7-9 and J is TRBJ2-2, with TRBD2 matching 11 bases. This CDR3 region has 18 residues. V dropped 5 bases and J dropped 4; count of bases not matched to a gene: 12. Per germline, CDR1 SEHNR and CDR2 FQNEAQ (reference sequence).

DNA of the CDR3: TGTGCCAGTAGTATCCGGACAGGGGGAATCAATCAGCCCCAGCATTTT. Its protein product is CASSIRTGGINQPQHF. The rearrangement joins TRBV19 to TRBJ1-5; 10 bases agree with TRBD1. J lost 3 bases, V lost 3 bases, and 5 bases had no gene match. This CDR3 is 16 amino acids long. Germline-derived CDR1 and CDR2 are LNHDA and SQIVND (reference sequence).

This clone was picked up many times. This chain uses TRBV12-3 or TRBV12-4 with TRBJ1-5, with a tentative D call TRBD1 (5 bases). V was trimmed by 3 bases and J by 3 bases, leaving 6 bases between them. The CDR3 is 13 amino acids. CDR3 amino acids: CASSLTDNQPQHF. In DNA form, the CDR3 reads TGTGCCAGCAGTTTGACAGACAATCAGCCCCAGCATTTT.

In the case of this clone: This clone may be a read error of a much larger clone one base away. This chain joins TRBV5-6 and TRBJ1-2; 11 bases line up with TRBD1. The CDR3 contains 14 residues. CDR1 and CDR2 from the germline V gene are SGHDT and YYEEEE. Losses at the gene ends were 4 bases for V and 4 bases for J; bases not matched to a gene: 3. The CDR3 region has the DNA TGTGCCAGCAGCGCCGGGACAGGGGGCTATGGCTACACCTTC. It codes for CASSAGTGGYGYTF.

The chain joins TRBV4-1 to TRBJ2-5; possibly TRBD1 for D (6 bases). V was shortened by 0 bases and J by 8 bases, with 16 bases between the two germline ends. Germline assignment: CDR1 MGHRA and CDR2 YSYEKL. This CDR3 spans 15 amino acids. CDR3 bases: TGCGCCAGCAGCCAAGATCAGGACAGCCGGATAACCCAGTACTTC. Its translation is CASSQDQDSRITQYF.

The sample holds one count of this clone. V usage is TRBV27 and J usage is TRBJ1-2, with 9 nucleotides matching TRBD1. Trimming at V came to 6 bases and at J to 3 bases, leaving 2 bases not matched to a gene. CDR1 is MNHEY, CDR2 SMNVEV, per germline (reference sequence). The CDR3 consists of 13 residues. The CDR3 nucleotides read TGTGCCAGCAGCTGGACAGGGGACTATGGCTACACCTTC. Translating gives CASSWTGDYGYTF.

J is TRBJ1-1 and V is TRBV19; D is undetermined. Trimming pared 7 bases from V and 3 bases from J, leaving 21 bases between. Germline CDR1 and CDR2: LNHDA and SQIVND (reference sequence). The CDR3 has 16 amino acids. The CDR3 loop is CASTSAGHTSYTEAFF. CDR3 coding DNA: TGTGCCAGTACCTCCGCGGGTCACACCTCTTACACTGAAGCTTTCTTT.

This clone was recorded once. The V gene is TRBV4-2, the J gene TRBJ2-3; weak D call: TRBD2 (6 bases). Germline CDR1 is LGHNA and CDR2 is YNFKEQ. The CDR3 contains 16 residues. The germline V and J ends were trimmed by 3 bases and 0 bases, with 13 bases remaining between them. The CDR3 region has the DNA TGTGCCAGCAGCCATTCTATAGCGGAAAGCACAGATACGCAGTATTTT. As protein: CASSHSIAESTDTQYF.

The CDR3 spells CAWSRGLASNEQFF. In DNA, the CDR3 is TGTGCCTGGAGCCGTGGACTAGCCTCCAATGAGCAGTTCTTC. The chain combines TRBV30 with TRBJ2-1, with 8 bases aligning to TRBD2. Germline assignment: CDR1 GTSNPN and CDR2 SVGIG (reference sequence). The junction had 7 bases not matched to a gene; V was cut back by 3 bases and J by 6 bases. This CDR3 contains 14 residues.

A few counts support this clone. V gene TRBV4-2 combines with J gene TRBJ1-2; tentatively, D is TRBD1 (6 bases). V shed 0 bases and J shed 4 bases, with 15 bases lying between them. Germline loops: CDR1 LGHNA, CDR2 YNFKEQ. CDR3 length equals 16 residues. The CDR3 DNA reads as TGTGCCAGCAGCCAAGAAGGCCCGGGACAAGTCTATGGCTACACCTTC. Translated: CASSQEGPGQVYGYTF.